The clone carrying this T cell receptor (beta chain) came up a few times. Its matching antigen is unknown. The data derive from a study of blood T cells in healthy people across ages. General study points: The fall in TCR beta diversity per million T cells was roughly linear with age.

The second PCR ran about 6 to 12 cycles with a sample-barcoded 5' primer and J-beta primers. TCRdb re-analysed the 5' RACE reads in MiXCR, keeping a single row per CDR3 protein. The table lists about 1,500,000 distinct CDR3 sequences, about 28% of them singletons, with about 8% in the top ten. Germline assignment: CDR1 WSHSY and CDR2 SAAADI. Trimming shortened V by 2 bases and J by 8 bases, and 9 bases separated the two germline ends. The CDR3 totals 13 residues. The sequenced sample consisted of blood. The clonotype was recovered from a woman under 40 in good health. The chain uses TRBV10-2 and TRBJ2-2; D gene ambiguous. DNA for the CDR3: TGCGCCAGCAGTGAGCATTCCGGAGGGGAGCTGTTTTTT. Translation gives CASSEHSGGELFF.